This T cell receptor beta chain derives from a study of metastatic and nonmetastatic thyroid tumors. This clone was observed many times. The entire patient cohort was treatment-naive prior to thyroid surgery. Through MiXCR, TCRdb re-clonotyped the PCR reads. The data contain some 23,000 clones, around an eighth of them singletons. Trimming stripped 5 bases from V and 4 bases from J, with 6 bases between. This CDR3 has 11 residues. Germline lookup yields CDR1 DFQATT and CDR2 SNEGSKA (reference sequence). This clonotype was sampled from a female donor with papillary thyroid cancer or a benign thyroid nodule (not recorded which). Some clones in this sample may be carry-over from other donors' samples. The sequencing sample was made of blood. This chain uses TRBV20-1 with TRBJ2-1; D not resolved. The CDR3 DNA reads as TGCAGTGCTGAGGCGTACAATGAGCAGTTCTTC. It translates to CSAEAYNEQFF.